This TCR beta chain was recorded in a study of PD-1 blockade in classical Hodgkin lymphoma (dated by TCRdb to 2019 to 2021). The study in broad terms: Nivolumab dosing was 3 mg/kg intravenously every 2 weeks, continuing until either disease progression or unacceptable toxicity. The study used TCR beta sequencing and CyTOF to define a peripheral blood immune signature of response to PD-1 blockade in classical Hodgkin lymphoma.

Including cysteine and phenylalanine, the CDR3 has 14 amino acids. Just CDR3 DNA is preserved here, 42 bases in frame from base 1. CDR1 and CDR2 are drawn from the germline V gene: SNHLY, FYNNEI. The trim is 8 bases for V and 8 bases for J, with a gap of 18 bases between the germline ends. Genomic DNA was extracted with the Qiagen DNeasy kit from unsorted PBMCs and from negatively selected CD4+ and CD8+ fractions. TCR beta CDR3 regions were subjected to amplification by immunoSEQ multiplex PCR with primers that anneal to V and J segments. A synthetic immune receptor repertoire was used to minimize amplification bias, and any residual bias was removed computationally once sequencing was done. On the authors' methods: Custom Python scripts were used to quantify repertoire diversity as the Shannon entropy index. The unsorted, CD4+ and CD8+ repertoires were each analyzed separately, with the exception of combined analyses, where CD4+ and CD8+ sequences were merged in silico. Clonal expansion was defined as a frequency increase of at least 2-fold after treatment compared with C1D1, and clones undetected at baseline were assigned a pseudocount of 0.5. Clones with 0 or 1 copy at C1D1 were classified as singleton clones, and clones with 2 or more copies were classified as non-singleton clones. By matching protein sequences in sorted samples from the same patient, clones expanded in unsorted samples were annotated as CD4+, CD8+ or unknown. Diversity changes from C1D1 to C4D1 were tested in paired samples using Wilcoxon tests. The source is immuneACCESS, and TCRdb retained only in-frame sequences with V and J called. Part of the clones is not carried over; for the studies checked, unresolved V genes explain less than half of this, and the remainder is unexplained. V and J calls plus clone size are reproduced from that table; the DNA served to infer D and trimming. The sample data list 23,000 or so clones, and more than 65% of these were observed just once. Around a fifth of the sample goes to the ten largest clones.

Note on this clone: It has no known antigen specificity. Base qualities are not at hand, and no much larger clone is one base apart.

Taken with the paper, the label for time point translates to: cycle 4 day 1 (C4D1), after five to seven weeks of nivolumab. All trial patients had relapsed after autologous stem cell transplantation, with cohorts A, B and C differing in prior brentuximab vedotin exposure. The trial cohort was composed of under 70 patients with relapsed/refractory classical Hodgkin lymphoma, for whom complete response, partial response or progressive disease was recorded as best overall response. Trial patients were treated with single-agent nivolumab in the multi-cohort phase II CheckMate 205 trial. An independent review committee assessed best overall response using the 2007 International Working Group response criteria. Trial PBMCs were collected just before the start of nivolumab (C1D1) and during therapy at cycle 2 day 1 and cycle 4 day 1. Peripheral blood was collected in 8 mL Vacutainer Cell Preparation Tubes, from which PBMCs were isolated by centrifugation and then cryopreserved.

Results the study describes overall, beyond this receptor: The study was limited to a single clinical trial cohort, and causes of repertoire differences, possibly disease activity or prior therapy, remained undefined. CD4+ but not CD8+ TCR diversity rose significantly by C4D1 (p=0.0027 vs p=0.16), most apparent in complete responders (p=0.02). Baseline diversity similar to that of newly diagnosed patients was observed in trial patients achieving complete response, whereas significantly lower diversity was observed in partial responders and progressors. Baseline TCR diversity was reported to be lower in newly diagnosed patients than in healthy donors, and even lower in relapsed/refractory patients. Lower diversity was seen in patients whose nivolumab began less than 1 year after ASCT, and these patients were left out of later analyses so that immune reconstitution would not confound the results.

Recombination connected TRBV2 to TRBJ1-4, with a tentative D gene TRBD1 over 6 matching bases. The sequenced sample was peripheral blood mononuclear cells (PBMCs), obtained before the fourth cycle of nivolumab. This receptor was obtained from a human donor with classical Hodgkin lymphoma. The CDR3 reads as follows: CASQLRGGPEKLFF. The DNA is TGTGCCAGCCAGCTCAGGGGCGGTCCGGAAAAACTGTTTTTT. With the portions outside the CDR3 filled from the reference TRBV2 and TRBJ1-4 genes, the complete variable region becomes EPEVTQTPSHQVTQMGQEVILRCVPISNHLYFYWYRQILGQKVEFLVSFYNNEISEKSEIFDDQFSVERPDGSNFTLKIRSTKLEDSAMYFCASQLRGGPEKLFFGSGTQLSVL.